The clone carrying this T cell receptor beta chain was counted once. The record originates from a study of shared clonotypes between healthy human individuals. Assay used: immunoSEQ multiplex PCR; TCRdb lists only in-frame clones, some missing. The profile covers millions of clones, with roughly nine tenths appearing a single time and 0.13% to 0.15% taken by the ten largest. The TCR was taken from a man aged 18 to 29 in good health. Sequenced input: naive CD4+ T cells sorted from blood. Subset described: CD45RA+ positively selected.

This CDR3 is CASSSLLSATSGNEQFF. In DNA form, the CDR3 reads TGTGCCAGCAGTTCTCTGCTTAGCGCTACTTCGGGCAATGAGCAGTTCTTC. The chain combines TRBV27 with TRBJ2-1, with a weak D call TRBD2 (5 bases). Germline CDR1 MNHEY, CDR2 SMNVEV (reference sequence). V was pared by 4 bases and J by 6 bases, with 22 bases between. The CDR3 contains 17 residues.